This passage covers 19 T cell receptor beta chains from one sample sequenced in a study of metastatic and nonmetastatic thyroid tumors. Treatment of any kind had been given to no patient before thyroid surgery. TCRdb re-called the PCR reads with MiXCR. The sample consists of 30,000 to 35,000 clones, 30% of them appearing once. The material sequenced was blood. These receptors were collected from a female donor with papillary thyroid cancer or a benign thyroid nodule (not recorded which). Some clones in this sample may be carry-over from other donors' samples.

The genes are TRBV12-3 or TRBV12-4 and TRBJ2-1; no reliable D call. V lost 3 bases, J lost 5 bases, and 8 bases lay in between. The CDR3 length is 13 residues. DNA of the CDR3: TGTGCCAGCAGTTTTAAGGGCCACAATGAGCAGTTCTTC. It specifies CASSFKGHNEQFF.

The V and J genes are TRBV6-1 and TRBJ2-7; D gene ambiguous. CDR3 length equals 14 residues. Trimming shortened V by 4 bases and J by 3 bases, and 13 bases separated the two germline ends. Germline CDR1 MNHNS, CDR2 SASEGT. The chain's CDR3 is CASSAGIKVYEQYF. In nucleotides, the CDR3 is TGTGCCAGCAGTGCTGGGATAAAGGTCTACGAGCAGTACTTC.

This clone was recorded many times. The chain uses TRBV10-3 and TRBJ1-2; perhaps TRBD1 as D (6 bases). Trimming cost V 6 bases and J 1 base, with 12 bases left between them. The germline V gene encodes CDR1 ENHRY and CDR2 SYGVKD. CDR3 length: 14 residues. CDR3 loop: CAIRLDSFNYGYTF. The CDR3, as DNA: TGTGCCATCAGGTTGGACAGCTTTAACTATGGCTACACCTTC.

This chain joins TRBV5-1 and TRBJ2-7; D unclear. CDR3 length equals 11 residues. Germline values: CDR1 SGHRS, CDR2 YFSETQ. V lost 4 bases and J 1 base, leaving 3 bases between the germline ends. The DNA for the CDR3 is TGCGCCAGCAGCCCTTCCTACGAGCAGTACTTC. It translates to CASSPSYEQYF.

The genes are TRBV5-1 and TRBJ2-7; 9 positions agree with TRBD1. This CDR3 has 14 residues. V gave up 6 bases and J gave up 6 bases; unmatched junction bases: 10. CDR1 and CDR2 from the germline V gene are SGHRS and YFSETQ. The CDR3 is CASNRDREGGEQYF. Written as DNA, the CDR3 is TGCGCCAGCAACCGGGACAGGGAAGGTGGCGAGCAGTACTTC. Supplemented by reference TRBV5-1 and TRBJ2-7, the full variable domain reads KAGVTQTPRYLIKTRGQQVTLSCSPISGHRSVSWYQQTPGQGLQFLFEYFSETQRNKGNFPGRFSGRQFSNSRSEMNVSTLELGDSALYLCASNRDREGGEQYFGPGTRLTVT.

This clone has just a few counts. This chain links TRBV28 with TRBJ2-1; D might be TRBD1 or TRBD2, each matching 6 bases. From germline, CDR1 is MDHEN and CDR2 SYDVKM. The CDR3 has 14 amino acids. V lost 5 bases and J lost 8, with 16 bases in between. CDR3 sequence reads: CASSPGGGRDEQFF. The CDR3 DNA is TGTGCCAGCAGTCCTGGAGGGGGAAGGGATGAGCAGTTCTTC. The full variable domain, completed using reference TRBV28 and TRBJ2-1, is DVKVTQSSRYLVKRTGEKVFLECVQDMDHENMFWYRQDPGLGLRLIYFSYDVKMKEKGDIPEGYSVSREKKERFSLILESASTNQTSMYLCASSPGGGRDEQFFGPGTRLTVL.

The rearrangement links TRBV28 to TRBJ1-2; tentative D call: TRBD1 (5 bases). The germline V gene has CDR1 MDHEN and CDR2 SYDVKM. V gave up 7 bases and J gave up 4 bases, with 16 bases separating them. CDR3 length: 14 amino acids. The CDR3 reads CASTDLQGSYGYTF. In DNA form, the CDR3 reads TGTGCCAGCACTGACCTCCAGGGCTCCTATGGCTACACCTTC.

In this sample, this clone turned up many times. The chain joins TRBV9 to TRBJ2-2; D gene ambiguous. Germline loops: CDR1 SGDLS, CDR2 YYNGEE. Trimming cost V 4 bases and J 7 bases, with 11 bases left between them. There are 13 residues in the CDR3. CDR3 protein: CASSSAPLGELFF. Here the CDR3 DNA reads TGTGCCAGCAGCAGCGCCCCCCTCGGGGAGCTGTTTTTT.

This rearrangement joins TRBV20-1 to TRBJ2-7; a possible D gene is TRBD2 (5 bases). The V end was cut by 0 bases, the J end by 0 bases, with 15 bases between. The germline V gene encodes CDR1 DFQATT and CDR2 SNEGSKA (reference sequence). This CDR3 region has 16 residues. Written as DNA, the CDR3 is TGCAGTGCTAGAGATAGGGCTCGCGGGTACTCCTACGAGCAGTACTTC. Protein sequence: CSARDRARGYSYEQYF.

There are many counts of this clone. This sequence joins TRBV7-8 and TRBJ2-7; D could derive from TRBD1 or TRBD2 (5 bases each). Germline CDR1 SGHVS, CDR2 FQNEAQ. The germline V and J ends were trimmed by 4 bases and 3 bases, with 16 bases remaining between them. This CDR3 is 15 amino acids long. This CDR3 is CASSSSLGTNYEQYF. The CDR3 DNA sequence: TGTGCCAGCAGCTCTTCCCTCGGGACGAACTACGAGCAGTACTTC.

The chain carries TRBV27 and TRBJ1-1, with 11 bases identical to TRBD1. Germline CDR1 is MNHEY and CDR2 is SMNVEV (reference sequence). V gave up 8 bases and J gave up 4 bases; unmatched junction bases: 9. There are 15 residues in the CDR3. CDR3 residues: CASGFAGTGGTEAFF. In DNA, the CDR3 is TGTGCCAGCGGATTCGCGGGGACAGGGGGCACTGAAGCTTTCTTT.

The CDR3 DNA reads TGTGCCTGGGGAACGGGGGTCCCGAGTTCCGAGCAGTACTTC. Translating it yields CAWGTGVPSSEQYF. The chain links TRBV30 to TRBJ2-7, with D maybe TRBD2 (6 bases). Trimming stripped 5 bases from V and 6 bases from J, with 20 bases between. CDR3 length: 14 residues. CDR1 and CDR2 from the germline V gene are GTSNPN and SVGIG (reference sequence). Full variable domain (missing parts from reference TRBV30 and TRBJ2-7): SQTIHQWPATLVQPVGSPLSLECTVEGTSNPNLYWYRQAAGRGLQLLFYSVGIGQISSEVPQNLSASRPQDRQFILSSKKLLLSDSGFYLCAWGTGVPSSEQYFGPGTRLTVT.

This chain uses TRBV9 with TRBJ2-3, with 13 bases matching TRBD2. J lost 7 bases, V lost 2 bases, and 10 bases had no gene match. Per the germline V gene, CDR1 is SGDLS and CDR2 is YYNGEE. The CDR3 extends over 17 amino acids. CDR3 nucleotides: TGTGCCAGCAGCGTGACGACAGGGACTAGCGGGACGAATACGCAGTATTTT. Its protein product is CASSVTTGTSGTNTQYF. Filled out from reference TRBV9 and TRBJ2-3, the complete variable domain reads DSGVTQTPKHLITATGQRVTLRCSPRSGDLSVYWYQQSLDQGLQFLIQYYNGEERAKGNILERFSAQQFPDLHSELNLSSLELGDSALYFCASSVTTGTSGTNTQYFGPGTRLTVL.

As for this clone: At one end, the junction sequence differs from germline, possibly due to a read error. The chain joins TRBV6-5 to TRBJ1-1; D perhaps matches TRBD1 (5 bases). Germline V lookup: CDR1 MNHEY, CDR2 SVGAGI. This CDR3 comprises 13 residues. The chain's CDR3 is CASSYSDSPEAIF. In DNA, the CDR3 is TGTGCCAGCAGTTACTCAGACAGTCCTGAAGCTATCTTT.

The rearrangement joins TRBV11-2 to TRBJ2-1; possibly TRBD2 for D (6 bases). CDR3 length: 14 residues. V was shortened by 3 bases and J by 4 bases, with 10 bases between the two germline ends. Germline V gene lookup returns CDR1 SGHAT and CDR2 FQNNGV. CDR3 DNA: TGTGCCAGCAGCTTGCTAGCGACTTACAATGAGCAGTTCTTC. It encodes CASSLLATYNEQFF.

The chain couples TRBV7-6 to TRBJ2-1; 7 nucleotides align to TRBD2. V lost 3 bases and J lost 4; bases outside the gene matches: 6. CDR1 SGHVS and CDR2 FNYEAQ come from the germline V gene. The CDR3 is 15 residues long. The CDR3 loop is CASSLERTSYNEQFF. In DNA form, the CDR3 reads TGTGCCAGCAGCTTGGAAAGGACTAGTTACAATGAGCAGTTCTTC.

This clone has a handful of counts. The same CDR3 also results from other DNA sequences found in this sample. The CDR3 coding sequence is TGTGCCAGCAGTTTAGGAGGGGCGGGCACTGAAGCTTTCTTT. Its protein is CASSLGGAGTEAFF. The gene calls are TRBV12-3 or TRBV12-4 and TRBJ1-1, with D possibly TRBD1 on 5 matching bases. Trimming stripped 1 base from V and 4 bases from J, with 10 bases between. CDR3 length equals 14 residues.

This chain uses TRBV5-1 with TRBJ1-5; 9 positions match TRBD1. With 4 bases clipped from V and 7 bases from J, the junction kept 9 bases outside the gene matches. Germline V gives CDR1 SGHRS, CDR2 YFSETQ. There are 15 residues in the CDR3. The CDR3 region has the DNA TGCGCCAGCAGCGAAGGGGGGGACAGGGCACAGCCCCAGCATTTT. The encoded protein is CASSEGGDRAQPQHF. The full variable domain, in which reference TRBV5-1 and TRBJ1-5 provide the parts outside the CDR3, is KAGVTQTPRYLIKTRGQQVTLSCSPISGHRSVSWYQQTPGQGLQFLFEYFSETQRNKGNFPGRFSGRQFSNSRSEMNVSTLELGDSALYLCASSEGGDRAQPQHFGDGTRLSIL.

Only a few counts were recorded for this clone. The chain links TRBV6-1 to TRBJ1-2, with D possibly matching TRBD1 (5 bases). Germline CDR1 is MNHNS and CDR2 is SASEGT. The CDR3 spans 16 residues. V was cut by 6 bases and J by 0 bases, with 17 bases left in between. The CDR3 DNA is TGTGCCAGCAGCAATCTCCGGGGGGACCCTAACTATGGCTACACCTTC. Translating it yields CASSNLRGDPNYGYTF.